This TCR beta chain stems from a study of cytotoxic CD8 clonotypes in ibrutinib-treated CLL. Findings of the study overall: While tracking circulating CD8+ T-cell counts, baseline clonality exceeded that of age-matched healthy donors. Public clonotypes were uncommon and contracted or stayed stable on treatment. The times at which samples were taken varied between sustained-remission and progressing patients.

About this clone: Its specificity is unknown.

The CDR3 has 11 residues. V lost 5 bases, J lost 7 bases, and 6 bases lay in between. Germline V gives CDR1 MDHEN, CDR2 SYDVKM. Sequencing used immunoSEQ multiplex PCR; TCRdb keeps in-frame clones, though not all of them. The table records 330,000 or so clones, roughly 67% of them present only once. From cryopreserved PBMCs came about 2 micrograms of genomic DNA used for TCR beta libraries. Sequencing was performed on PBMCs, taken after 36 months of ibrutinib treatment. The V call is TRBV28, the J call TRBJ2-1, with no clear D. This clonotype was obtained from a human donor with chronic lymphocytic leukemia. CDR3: CASSARNEQFF. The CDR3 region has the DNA TGTGCCAGCAGTGCAAGGAATGAGCAGTTCTTC.